The clone carrying this T cell receptor (beta chain) was observed a handful of times. Antigen specificity is unknown. This entry comes from a study of beta chain features in type 1 diabetes. Every bit of the isolated RNA underwent reverse transcription, so sequencing read expressed TCRB transcripts. The average output of naive, central memory and regulatory T cell samples was about 3.3 million reads. Data came from immunoSEQ multiplex PCR; TCRdb stores just in-frame clones and leaves some out. The table lists roughly 230,000 clones, over 8.5% of them singletons. The CDR3 sequence is 13 residues long. Trimming removed 3 bases from V and 6 bases from J, with 11 bases in between. Germline V gene data show CDR1 as SGHRS and CDR2 as YFSETQ. A single heparinised blood sample, averaging roughly 0.11 L, was obtained per donor. Study-level points and caveats: Researchers caution that PCR might favor shorter templates, equally among patients and controls. Naive, central memory and Treg TCRB repertoires seemed to resemble each other more closely in patients than they did in healthy donors.

The sequencing input was naive CD4+ T cells from blood. The rearrangement uses TRBV5-1 and TRBJ2-3, with D maybe TRBD2 (6 bases). This TCR derives from a woman aged 18-30 years in good health. DNA for the CDR3: TGCGCCAGCAGCTCGGGGACTTCTGATACGCAGTATTTT. Translating it yields CASSSGTSDTQYF. Based on the CDR3 plus reference TRBV5-1 and TRBJ2-3, the full variable domain is KAGVTQTPRYLIKTRGQQVTLSCSPISGHRSVSWYQQTPGQGLQFLFEYFSETQRNKGNFPGRFSGRQFSNSRSEMNVSTLELGDSALYLCASSSGTSDTQYFGPGTRLTVL.